Shown below are 18 T cell receptor beta chains from a single sample sequenced in a study of shared clonotypes between healthy human individuals. TCRdb keeps only in-frame clones here, not all; method: immunoSEQ multiplex PCR. Of about 1.5 million clones listed, around 98% are singletons. The sample was naive CD4+ T cells sorted from blood. Specified subset: CD45RA+ positively selected. The receptors derive from a man aged 30-40 years in good health.

This chain connects TRBV7-2 to TRBJ2-2; TRBD1 matches 7 bases. The CDR3 is made up of 13 amino acids. Trimming removed 4 bases from V and 6 bases from J; junction bases left unmatched: 2. The germline V gene encodes CDR1 SGHTA and CDR2 FQGNSA. The CDR3 loop reads CASSSDRAGELFF. The CDR3 region has the DNA TGTGCCAGCAGCTCCGACAGGGCCGGGGAGCTGTTTTTT.

This chain's CDR3 is CASSQGGFVQGFYNEQFF. The CDR3 nucleotides are TGTGCCAGCAGCCAAGGGGGCTTTGTTCAGGGGTTTTACAATGAGCAGTTCTTC. V and J are TRBV14 and TRBJ2-1, with D maybe TRBD1 (6 bases). This CDR3 region has 18 residues. From germline, CDR1 is SGHDN and CDR2 FVKESK. Trimming cost V 1 base and J 4 bases, with 20 bases left between them.

J is TRBJ1-1 and V is TRBV7-9; D remains ambiguous. The germline V gene encodes CDR1 SEHNR and CDR2 FQNEAQ (reference sequence). The ends were cut back, 1 base at V and 6 bases at J, with 9 bases in the middle. The CDR3 contains 13 residues. The CDR3 sequence is CASSLDISPEAFF. The CDR3 DNA sequence: TGTGCCAGCAGCTTAGATATCAGCCCTGAAGCTTTCTTT. Full variable domain (remainder filled in from reference TRBV7-9 and TRBJ1-1): DTGVSQNPRHKITKRGQNVTFRCDPISEHNRLYWYRQTLGQGPEFLTYFQNEAQLEKSRLLSDRFSAERPKGSFSTLEIQRTEQGDSAMYLCASSLDISPEAFFGQGTRLTVV.

This clone was recorded only once. The chain couples TRBV9 to TRBJ2-7; 7 bases map to TRBD2. Germline assignment: CDR1 SGDLS and CDR2 YYNGEE. The CDR3 contains 15 residues. V dropped 0 bases and J dropped 5; count of bases not matched to a gene: 8. CDR3 residues: CASSVGSSGAHEQYF. CDR3 DNA sequence: TGTGCCAGCAGCGTAGGTTCTAGCGGTGCCCACGAGCAGTACTTC. The whole variable domain, filled in from reference TRBV9 and TRBJ2-7, reads DSGVTQTPKHLITATGQRVTLRCSPRSGDLSVYWYQQSLDQGLQFLIQYYNGEERAKGNILERFSAQQFPDLHSELNLSSLELGDSALYFCASSVGSSGAHEQYFGPGTRLTVT.

The chain has TRBV2 and TRBJ2-7; 7 bases are a match to TRBD1. CDR3 length: 15 amino acids. J was trimmed by 0 bases and V by 5 bases; bases with no gene match: 7. Germline CDR1 and CDR2: SNHLY and FYNNEI. CDR3 residues: CASSIDRESSYEQYF. DNA of the CDR3: TGTGCCAGCAGTATCGACAGGGAGAGCTCCTACGAGCAGTACTTC.

The rearrangement joins TRBV19 to TRBJ2-3; D possibly matches TRBD1 or TRBD2 (5 bases each). Germline assignment: CDR1 LNHDA and CDR2 SQIVND (reference sequence). The CDR3 covers 13 residues. The V gene lost 7 bases and the J gene lost 1 base, with 9 bases spanning the gap. The CDR3 nucleotides read TGTGCCAGTAAGAGGGACGGCACAGATACGCAGTATTTT. It specifies CASKRDGTDTQYF.

This chain links TRBV11-3 with TRBJ2-1, with D possibly matching TRBD2 (5 bases). Germline CDR1 reads SGHNT; CDR2 reads YENEEA. The CDR3 spans 13 residues. Trimming stripped 3 bases from V and 10 bases from J, with 13 bases between. The CDR3, as DNA: TGTGCCAGCAGCTTCTCTGGAGGCGGGGAGCAGTTCTTC. Protein: CASSFSGGGEQFF.

The V gene is TRBV6-6, the J gene TRBJ1-3; 8 bases line up with TRBD1. This CDR3 is 14 amino acids long. In germline, CDR1 is MNHNY, CDR2 SVGAGI (reference sequence). Trimming at V came to 5 bases and at J to 3 bases, leaving 3 bases not matched to a gene. The CDR3 DNA sequence: TGTGCCAGCAGTATCACAGGGGGTGGAAACACCATATATTTT. Amino acid sequence: CASSITGGGNTIYF.

The rearrangement joins TRBV18 to TRBJ1-3; no clear D. Germline-derived CDR1 and CDR2 are KGHSH and LQKENI. V lost 1 base and J lost 0, with 7 bases in between. CDR3 length: 15 residues. The CDR3 protein is CASSPRESSGNTIYF. DNA for the CDR3: TGTGCCAGCTCACCACGTGAGAGCTCTGGAAACACCATATATTTT.

J is TRBJ2-1 and V is TRBV29-1; D is possibly TRBD2 (6 bases). The CDR3 is 12 residues long. The germline gives CDR1 SQVTM, CDR2 ANQGSEA. V was trimmed by 0 bases and J by 9 bases, leaving 9 bases between them. The CDR3 reads CSVEDPGGEQFF. The CDR3 DNA reads TGCAGCGTTGAAGATCCCGGGGGTGAGCAGTTCTTC.

To note about this clone: The same CDR3 arises from other DNA sequences in this sample as well. The rearrangement links TRBV28 to TRBJ2-7; D is possibly TRBD2 (6 bases). This CDR3 is 12 amino acids long. Germline-derived CDR1 and CDR2 are MDHEN and SYDVKM. V lost 3 bases, J lost 5 bases, and 8 bases lay in between. The CDR3 loop reads CASSLTGDEQYF. The CDR3 bases are TGTGCCAGCAGTTTGACGGGAGACGAGCAGTACTTC.

V usage is TRBV9 and J usage is TRBJ2-1; tentatively, D is TRBD1 (6 bases). V lost 0 bases and J 4 bases, leaving 11 bases between the germline ends. CDR1 and CDR2 (germline): SGDLS, YYNGEE. The CDR3 has 15 residues. Written as DNA, the CDR3 is TGTGCCAGCAGCGTAGACCAGGGGACATACAATGAGCAGTTCTTC. Amino acids: CASSVDQGTYNEQFF. Variable domain in full (rest from reference TRBV9 and TRBJ2-1): DSGVTQTPKHLITATGQRVTLRCSPRSGDLSVYWYQQSLDQGLQFLIQYYNGEERAKGNILERFSAQQFPDLHSELNLSSLELGDSALYFCASSVDQGTYNEQFFGPGTRLTVL.

The chain links TRBV6-5 to TRBJ2-7, with TRBD1 matching over 8 bases. V shed 4 bases, J shed 2 bases, and the junction held 10 bases outside the gene matches. The CDR3 sequence is 16 residues long. CDR1 and CDR2 from the germline V gene are MNHEY and SVGAGI. CDR3 sequence reads: CASSFQLGTGTYEQYF. DNA of the CDR3: TGTGCCAGCAGTTTCCAACTCGGGACAGGCACCTACGAGCAGTACTTC.

The J gene is TRBJ2-7, the V gene TRBV18; 11 nucleotides match TRBD2. Germline loops: CDR1 KGHSH, CDR2 LQKENI. With V trimmed by 1 base and J by 2 bases, 16 bases remained unmatched. There are 20 residues in the CDR3. The CDR3 reads CASSPLSGVLTSGSPYEQYF. The CDR3 coding sequence is TGTGCCAGCTCACCACTATCGGGGGTCCTAACTAGCGGGAGTCCCTACGAGCAGTACTTC. Using reference TRBV18 and TRBJ2-7 for the parts outside the CDR3, the full variable domain is NAGVMQNPRHLVRRRGQEARLRCSPMKGHSHVYWYRQLPEEGLKFMVYLQKENIIDESGMPKERFSAEFPKEGPSILRIQQVVRGDSAAYFCASSPLSGVLTSGSPYEQYFGPGTRLTVT.

This clone was seen a single time. The V call is TRBV7-9, the J call TRBJ2-3; perhaps TRBD2 as D (6 bases). Germline CDR1 reads SEHNR; CDR2 reads FQNEAQ (reference sequence). The ends were cut back, 1 base at V and 0 bases at J, with 8 bases in the middle. The CDR3 is 15 residues long. CDR3 DNA sequence: TGTGCCAGCAGCTTAGGCGGGACCAGCACAGATACGCAGTATTTT. This sequence encodes CASSLGGTSTDTQYF.

The chain employs TRBV18 and TRBJ2-5; 8 nucleotides line up with TRBD1. The germline V gene encodes CDR1 KGHSH and CDR2 LQKENI. This CDR3 is 15 amino acids long. Trimming cost V 6 bases and J 5 bases; bases outside gene matches: 11. In DNA form, the CDR3 reads TGTGCCAGCTCGGAAACGGCAGGGGGCACGGAGACCCAGTACTTC. This gives the protein CASSETAGGTETQYF. Full variable domain (missing parts from reference TRBV18 and TRBJ2-5): NAGVMQNPRHLVRRRGQEARLRCSPMKGHSHVYWYRQLPEEGLKFMVYLQKENIIDESGMPKERFSAEFPKEGPSILRIQQVVRGDSAAYFCASSETAGGTETQYFGPGTRLLVL.

The chain employs TRBV6-5 and TRBJ2-7; D is unclear. This CDR3 is built from 12 residues. V shed 4 bases and J shed 3 bases, with 7 bases lying between them. Germline V gene lookup returns CDR1 MNHEY and CDR2 SVGAGI. This CDR3 reads CASSSQGYEQYF. The DNA of the CDR3 is TGTGCCAGCAGTTCGCAAGGCTACGAGCAGTACTTC.

This clone has just one count. The chain combines TRBV19 with TRBJ2-3; TRBD2 matches 7 bases. From germline, CDR1 is LNHDA and CDR2 SQIVND (reference sequence). The trim removed 3 bases at V and 2 bases at J, leaving 5 bases unmatched. The CDR3 is made up of 15 amino acids. The chain's CDR3 is CASSILREPTDTQYF. The CDR3 coding sequence is TGTGCCAGTAGTATTTTGCGGGAGCCCACAGATACGCAGTATTTT.